This T cell receptor beta chain originates from a study of vaccination effects on CD4 cells after COVID-19. About the study: As their vaccination, participants received two doses of either BNT162b2 or mRNA-1273. At 16 days and at one week before vaccination, samples were given by two convalescent patients.

In regard to this clone: Its antigen is unknown.

Antigen-specific CD4+ T cell clonotypes were called by their expansion after viral peptide-pool culture in ViraFEST. Between days 9 and 11 of culture, CD4+ T cells were separated out. A PCR test confirmed that the person had SARS-CoV-2 infection between March and December 2020. Sequencing used immunoSEQ multiplex PCR; TCRdb keeps in-frame clones, though not all of them. The profile covers around 50,000 clones, with around 76% appearing a single time and around 5.5% taken by the ten largest. This receptor was identified in a human donor who had a prior SARS-CoV-2 infection. The source material was CD4+ T cells from PBMCs cultured with HIV peptides, sampled before COVID-19 vaccination. The subset is: HIV-1 Nef peptide pool negative control/reference culture.

The chain's CDR3 is CASSARTGLAVDTQYF. CDR3 DNA: TGTGCCAGCAGCGCTAGAACGGGACTAGCGGTAGATACGCAGTATTTT. The chain links TRBV9 to TRBJ2-3; 11 nucleotides align to TRBD2. With 3 bases clipped from V and 5 bases from J, the junction kept 8 bases outside the gene matches. The CDR3 is 16 residues long. Germline V CDR1 and CDR2: SGDLS, YYNGEE.